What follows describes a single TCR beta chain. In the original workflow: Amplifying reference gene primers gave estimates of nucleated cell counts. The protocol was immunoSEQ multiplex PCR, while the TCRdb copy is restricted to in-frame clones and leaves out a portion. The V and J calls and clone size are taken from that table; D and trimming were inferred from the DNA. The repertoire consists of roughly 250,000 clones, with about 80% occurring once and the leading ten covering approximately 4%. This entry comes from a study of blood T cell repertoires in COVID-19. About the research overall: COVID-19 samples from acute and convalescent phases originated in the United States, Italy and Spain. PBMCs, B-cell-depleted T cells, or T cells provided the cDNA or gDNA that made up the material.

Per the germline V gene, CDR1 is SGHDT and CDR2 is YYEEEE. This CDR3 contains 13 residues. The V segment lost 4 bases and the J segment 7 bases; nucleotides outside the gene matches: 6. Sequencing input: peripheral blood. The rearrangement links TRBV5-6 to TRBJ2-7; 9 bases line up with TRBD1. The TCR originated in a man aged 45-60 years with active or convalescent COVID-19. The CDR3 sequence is CASSEDRGEEQYF. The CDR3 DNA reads TGTGCCAGCAGCGAGGACAGGGGCGAGGAGCAGTACTTC.